This T cell receptor beta chain appears in the sequencing data of a study of vaccination and CD4 T cells after COVID-19 (dated by TCRdb to 2021 to 2024). In terms of the full investigation: Every convalescent patient had a positive nasal swab PCR test for SARS-CoV-2, with mild disease in 8 to 10 patients and severe disease in one. The convalescent cohort included six males and four females, with two Hispanic individuals, seven Caucasians, two Asians and one multiracial person. Each participant got two doses of either the Pfizer-BioNTech BNT162b2 vaccine (n=8) or the Moderna mRNA-1273 vaccine (n=2). Post-COVID blood samples were collected from convalescent patients a median of about 92 days after diagnosis, with a range of about 30 to 161 days. Post-vaccine blood samples were taken a median of 72 days after the second vaccine dose, with a range of roughly 13 to 250 days. The cultures were stimulated with overlapping spike peptide pools from SARS-CoV-2 and from the common cold coronaviruses HCoV-NL63, HCoV-OC43 and HCoV-229E. In control cultures, a CEFX viral epitope pool was used as positive control, an HIV-1 Nef peptide pool was used as negative control, or no peptide was added. In roughly 11 COVID-19 convalescent patients and a handful of infection-naive healthy vaccine recipients, the spike-specific CD4+ TCR repertoire before mRNA vaccination was compared with the repertoire after mRNA vaccination. Beyond this particular receptor, the publication reports: The median number of SARS-CoV-2-reactive clonotypes rose from about 19 after infection to some 37 after vaccination, but the change was not significant. Only a relatively small number of convalescent patients were included in the study, and early timepoints following natural infection were not analyzed. Among convalescent patients, a median about 86% of the SARS-CoV-2-reactive clones seen after vaccination appeared only after vaccination, which suggests priming specific to the vaccine. Nearly all vaccine-specific clones in convalescent patients (304 of 307) were mono-reactive for SARS-CoV-2 spike rather than cross-reactive with common cold coronaviruses.

This specimen's treatment or condition label, interpreted: approximately 9-day PBMC culture with coronavirus spike peptide pools or control peptides (ViraFEST assay). The ViraFEST assay was used in the study, in which antigen-specific T cells were expanded with peptide pools and expanded clonotypes were subsequently identified by TCR sequencing. The convalescent patients' positive SARS-CoV-2 PCR tests were from March to December 2020, which was before the Alpha, Beta and Delta variants emerged in the United States. Each well held millions of PBMCs cultured in IMDM containing roughly 5.4% human AB serum and around 10 IU/ml IL-2, with about 9.4 ug/ml peptide pools added. On days 3 and 7, half of the culture medium was replaced with fresh IL-2-containing medium. Once the cells had been in culture for about 10 days, the EasySep CD4+ T cell isolation kit was used to isolate CD4+ T cells by negative selection. PBMCs were separated from whole blood using Ficoll-Paque Plus gradient centrifugation and then either used fresh or cryopreserved at -140C. Each culture condition was generally run in triplicate wells.

From cysteine to phenylalanine, the CDR3 is 15 amino acids long. Only CDR3 DNA remains: 45 bases, in frame from the first base. From a lookup of the germline V gene, CDR1 and CDR2 are SGHDT and YYEEEE. The germline ends are 10 bases apart after V is trimmed by 4 bases and J by 0 bases. The method behind the library was PCR. DNA from cultured CD4+ T cells was subjected to TCR sequencing with the Oncomine TCR Beta short-read assay at the Johns Hopkins FTIC core. Genomic DNA was extracted from the cultured CD4+ T cells with the QIAamp micro DNA kit. Oncomine TCR Beta libraries from cultured CD4+ T cells were pooled using unique dual indexes and sequenced on an Illumina iSeq 100. The source study handled its data this way. Non-productive sequences were removed, and CDR3s not starting with C, not ending with F or W, or shorter than 7 amino acids were discarded. Antigen-specific clonotypes were identified using the MANAFEST web application through comparison of peptide-stimulated wells with reference and other culture wells. An FDR below 0.05, an odds ratio above 5, and a productive frequency above 0.1% in at least two of three replicate wells were required for clones to be considered positive. A clonotype was classed as cross-reactive if the clonotype showed significant expansion both in SARS-CoV-2 spike wells and in at least one common cold coronavirus spike condition. Similarity between CDR3 sequences was evaluated in R version 3.6.1 using Levenshtein distances (stringdist) and unrooted phylogenetic trees (ape). Starting from the raw public reads, TCRdb applied fastp trimming at Q25, assembled clones with MiXCR and retained in-frame beta chains. Merged by CDR3 protein, the rows form single entries marked with the most common genes and DNA. The V and J calls reflect TCRdb's pipeline rather than the authors' work. The sample records roughly 13,000 distinct CDR3 sequences, over 40% of which are singletons. Over 10% of the sample goes to the ten largest clones.

This clonotype was counted only a few times. Its target antigen remains unknown. No clone much larger than this one lies a single base away; base qualities are absent. The clonotype was recovered from a human donor who had recovered from COVID-19. The chain joins TRBV5-6 to TRBJ1-4, with no confidently assigned D gene. Material for sequencing was CD4+ T cells from blood, cultured in vitro. The DNA sequence reads TGTGCCAGCAGCGAACGCAGCGCAACTAATGAAAAACTGTTTTTT. The encoded protein is CASSERSATNEKLFF. Full variable domain (CDR3 extended with the reference TRBV5-6 and TRBJ1-4 proteins): DAGVTQSPTHLIKTRGQQVTLRCSPKSGHDTVSWYQQALGQGPQFIFQYYEEEERQRGNFPDRFSGHQFPNYSSELNVNALLLGDSALYLCASSERSATNEKLFFGSGTQLSVL.